This T cell receptor beta chain appears in the sequencing data of a study of beta chain features in type 1 diabetes. Study-level information: Comparable age, gender and cell yields were observed in patients relative to healthy donors.

J was trimmed by 8 bases and V by 6 bases; bases with no gene match: 14. CDR1 SNHLY and CDR2 FYNNEI come from the germline V gene. The CDR3 extends over 18 amino acids. The authors reverse transcribed all of the isolated RNA, so sequencing captured expressed TCRB transcripts. Around 1.1 million reads per sample were averaged for stem cell-like memory samples. Profiled with immunoSEQ multiplex PCR; TCRdb holds only in-frame clones, not every one. The sample has some 16,000 clones; less than 85% are singletons. In regard to this clone: Its matching antigen is unknown.

Study-wide findings and caveats: Lower insertion and higher deletion counts appeared at VDJ junctions in type 1 diabetes patients. Across all four CD4+ subsets, people with type 1 diabetes showed modestly shorter TCRB CDR3s.

The sample consisted of stem cell memory CD4+ T cells from blood. The TCR was taken from a woman aged 18-35 years with type 1 diabetes. This chain joins TRBV2 and TRBJ2-1; 15 bases map to TRBD2. The CDR3 DNA is TGTGCCAGCAGCTGGACTAGCGGGAGGGCCTTATTGTCGTATGAGCAGTTCTTC. Translated: CASSWTSGRALLSYEQFF.